Following are 23 T cell receptor beta chains from one sample sequenced in a study of blood T cell repertoires in COVID-19. Profiled with immunoSEQ multiplex PCR; TCRdb holds only in-frame clones, not every one. The table lists fewer than 250,000 clones, over 80% of them singletons. Material for sequencing was PBMCs or T cells enriched from blood (not recorded which). The receptors come from a woman under 40 who had been exposed to COVID-19.

This rearrangement joins TRBV12-3 or TRBV12-4 to TRBJ2-3; possibly TRBD2 for D (5 bases). The CDR3 sequence is 13 residues long. The V and J ends lost 3 bases and 1 base respectively, with 5 bases between them. The CDR3 here is CASSLRGTDTQYF. Here the CDR3 DNA reads TGTGCCAGCAGTTTGAGGGGCACAGATACGCAGTATTTT.

The chain uses TRBV6-5 and TRBJ1-1, with D unclear. CDR3 length equals 13 residues. The V end lost 5 bases, the J end lost 7 bases, and 14 bases lay between the germline ends. Germline V CDR1 and CDR2: MNHEY, SVGAGI. In DNA form, the CDR3 reads TGTGCCAGCAGTAGCTTCCTACTAATTGAAGCTTTCTTT. Translated: CASSSFLLIEAFF.

The chain carries TRBV3-1 (or the pseudogene TRBV3-2) and TRBJ2-3; the match to TRBD2 covers 7 bases. The CDR3 covers 16 residues. Per germline, CDR1 LGHDT and CDR2 YNNKEL (reference sequence). J gave up 2 bases and V 4 bases, and 9 bases lay outside the gene matches. For the CDR3, the DNA is TGTGCCAGCAGCCCCGTCGGCGGGAGTTTCACAGATACGCAGTATTTT. It specifies CASSPVGGSFTDTQYF.

CDR3 DNA: TGTGCCAGCAGCGTAGCGAGTTACAATGAGCAGTTCTTC. Translated: CASSVASYNEQFF. The V and J genes are TRBV9 and TRBJ2-1; D is ambiguous. Looked up from germline, CDR1 is SGDLS and CDR2 is YYNGEE. Between the trimmed V and J ends, which lost 0 bases and 4 bases, there was a span of 5 bases. The CDR3 has 13 residues.

V and J are TRBV12-3 or TRBV12-4 and TRBJ2-3; D gene uncertain. The V and J ends lost 6 bases and 3 bases respectively, with 4 bases between them. The CDR3 is 11 residues long. CDR3 coding DNA: TGTGCCAGCAGCTATACAGATACGCAGTATTTT. Translated, it gives CASSYTDTQYF.

The chain uses TRBV19 and TRBJ1-5; possible D gene TRBD1, 5 bases. CDR1 and CDR2 (germline): LNHDA, SQIVND (reference sequence). This CDR3 has 13 residues. The V end was cut by 6 bases, the J end by 3 bases, with 9 bases between. The CDR3 spells CASRGGSNQPQHF. The DNA for the CDR3 is TGTGCCAGTAGGGGGGGATCCAATCAGCCCCAGCATTTT.

This clone was observed once. This chain joins TRBV3-1 (or the pseudogene TRBV3-2) and TRBJ2-2; 7 bases align to TRBD1. The CDR3 runs to 17 residues. Germline V gives CDR1 LGHDT, CDR2 YNNKEL (reference sequence). V shed 5 bases and J 0 bases; nucleotides not matched to a gene: 9. CDR3 coding DNA: TGTGCCAGCAGCTCACTCAGGGGGACCTCGAACACCGGGGAGCTGTTTTTT. It codes for CASSSLRGTSNTGELFF.

The V call is TRBV28, the J call TRBJ1-5, with a possible D match to TRBD1 (5 bases). The germline CDR1 and CDR2 sequences are MDHEN and SYDVKM. The CDR3 extends over 12 amino acids. The CDR3 nucleotides are TGTGCTGCCGACAGTCACAATCAGCCCCAGCATTTT. The encoded protein is CAADSHNQPQHF.

This rearrangement joins TRBV4-1 to TRBJ2-7, with D possibly TRBD2 on 5 matching bases. Germline CDR1 and CDR2: MGHRA and YSYEKL. The germline V and J ends were trimmed by 3 bases and 3 bases, with 18 bases remaining between them. The CDR3 runs 16 residues. The DNA for the CDR3 is TGCGCCAGCAGCCAGAATAGCAGAGGACTGAACTACGAGCAGTACTTC. It translates to CASSQNSRGLNYEQYF.

V usage is TRBV18 and J usage is TRBJ1-1, with unresolved D. The CDR3 runs 15 residues. Trimming left V 7 bases short and J 1 base short, with 16 bases between. In germline, CDR1 is KGHSH, CDR2 LQKENI. For the CDR3, the DNA is TGTGCCAGCTACGCCGAGGAACGGTCGAACACTGAAGCTTTCTTT. It specifies CASYAEERSNTEAFF.

This clone is a singleton in its sample. V is TRBV28 and J is TRBJ1-5; D is perhaps TRBD1 (6 bases). This CDR3 region has 19 residues. Trimming took 4 bases from V and 0 from J, leaving 22 bases between them. CDR1 is MDHEN and CDR2 is SYDVKM in the germline V gene. CDR3 coding DNA: TGTGCCAGCAGTTCAGGGCAGGGGCGGAAATTATATAGCAATCAGCCCCAGCATTTT. Translated, it gives CASSSGQGRKLYSNQPQHF.

The V call is TRBV5-1, the J call TRBJ2-7, with D tentatively TRBD2 (6 bases). Trimming cost V 3 bases and J 2 bases, with 15 bases left between them. The CDR3 contains 15 residues. Germline V lookup: CDR1 SGHRS, CDR2 YFSETQ. This CDR3 reads CASSSGLLITYEQYF. Written as DNA, the CDR3 is TGCGCCAGCAGCTCGGGACTTCTTATCACCTACGAGCAGTACTTC.

V gene TRBV2 combines with J gene TRBJ2-7; 13 positions match TRBD2. CDR1 SNHLY and CDR2 FYNNEI come from the germline V gene. V gave up 6 bases and J gave up 1 base; unmatched junction bases: 9. The CDR3 contains 17 residues. This CDR3 reads CASRRLAGGFASYEQYF. Written as DNA, the CDR3 is TGTGCCAGCAGAAGACTAGCGGGAGGCTTTGCATCCTACGAGCAGTACTTC.

This rearrangement joins TRBV7-2 to TRBJ2-1; 12 bases map to TRBD2. CDR3 length: 15 amino acids. CDR1 and CDR2 from the germline V gene are SGHTA and FQGNSA. V shed 8 bases and J 8 bases; nucleotides not matched to a gene: 10. CDR3 residues: CASSSSSGRVYEQFF. The CDR3 DNA sequence: TGTGCCAGCTCCTCTTCTAGCGGGAGGGTATATGAGCAGTTCTTC.

This rearrangement joins TRBV29-1 to TRBJ2-2, with D possibly being TRBD2 (6 bases). The germline gives CDR1 SQVTM, CDR2 ANQGSEA. V was clipped by 5 bases and J by 2 bases, with 12 bases between them. The CDR3 spans 14 residues. CDR3 sequence (DNA): TGCAGCGTTCGAGCGGGTTCTAACACCGGGGAGCTGTTTTTT. Translated: CSVRAGSNTGELFF.

This clone was seen only a few times. The chain couples TRBV10-2 to TRBJ1-4; TRBD1 matches at 8 bases. Germline loops: CDR1 WSHSY, CDR2 SAAADI. V shed 5 bases and J 8 bases; nucleotides not matched to a gene: 16. This CDR3 spans 17 amino acids. The CDR3 sequence: CASSPLLFTGGREKLFF. The CDR3 nucleotides are TGCGCCAGCAGTCCACTCCTATTTACAGGGGGTCGGGAAAAACTGTTTTTT.

The J gene is TRBJ1-6, the V gene TRBV6-5; TRBD1 agrees at 7 bases. Per the germline V gene, CDR1 is MNHEY and CDR2 is SVGAGI. After removal of 1 base from V and 8 bases from J, the junction contained 8 bases not matched to a gene. This CDR3 has 16 amino acids. Written as DNA, the CDR3 is TGTGCCAGCAGTTACTTAAGGGGGCGGCCGTATTCACCCCTCCACTTT. This codes for CASSYLRGRPYSPLHF.

The table lists this clone with a count of one. The chain couples TRBV7-9 to TRBJ1-3; 10 nucleotides agree with TRBD1. CDR1 SEHNR and CDR2 FQNEAQ come from the germline V gene (reference sequence). The ends lost 5 bases at V and 4 bases at J; junction bases unmatched: 5. The CDR3 runs 15 residues. Here the CDR3 DNA reads TGTGCCAGCAGCGGCCGGGACAGGGGAGGAAACACCATATATTTT. Residues: CASSGRDRGGNTIYF.

The rearrangement joins TRBV12-3 or TRBV12-4 to TRBJ2-7; a weak D match, TRBD1 (6 bases). The CDR3 sequence is 13 residues long. V was pared by 3 bases and J by 3 bases, with 9 bases between. The CDR3 bases are TGTGCCAGCAGTTTGGACAGCGGCTACGAGCAGTACTTC. It encodes CASSLDSGYEQYF.

This chain joins TRBV19 and TRBJ1-5; TRBD1 matches 9 bases. Germline lookup yields CDR1 LNHDA and CDR2 SQIVND (reference sequence). CDR3 length equals 16 residues. The V and J ends lost 3 bases and 7 bases, in that order; junction bases with no gene match: 10. The CDR3 spells CASSIGDRVRLQPQHF. DNA for the CDR3: TGTGCCAGTAGTATCGGGGACAGGGTGAGGTTGCAGCCCCAGCATTTT.

The CDR3: CASNPGQILRDTQYF. In DNA form, the CDR3 reads TGTGCCAGCAACCCCGGACAGATTCTTCGGGATACGCAGTATTTT. The chain combines TRBV2 with TRBJ2-3, with D perhaps matching TRBD1 (6 bases). In germline, CDR1 is SNHLY, CDR2 FYNNEI. The CDR3 totals 15 residues. V was cut by 7 bases and J by 6 bases, with 20 bases left in between.

CDR3 DNA sequence: TGTGCCAGCAGTGATAAGGCGGGAGCTAACTATGGCTACACCTTC. Its protein product is CASSDKAGANYGYTF. J is TRBJ1-2 and V is TRBV2; D unresolved. This CDR3 region has 15 residues. The V end was cut by 3 bases, the J end by 0 bases, with 11 bases between. Germline V gene sequence: CDR1 SNHLY, CDR2 FYNNEI.

This clone has just a few counts. The genes are TRBV7-8 and TRBJ1-1; no clear D gene. CDR3 length: 12 amino acids. Germline loops: CDR1 SGHVS, CDR2 FQNEAQ. Trimming took 3 bases from V and 5 from J, leaving 7 bases between them. The CDR3 DNA is TGTGCCAGCAGCTTCCCAGTGACTGAAGCTTTCTTT. Translating gives CASSFPVTEAFF.